This T cell receptor beta chain came from a study of T cells in Graves' hyperthyroidism and ophthalmopathy. Patients with uncontrolled infections, other autoimmune diseases, pregnancy or lactation were excluded. RNA transcripts provided the source from which TCR beta CDR3 regions were amplified. The TCR CDR3 was amplified in a first-round RT-PCR using the HTBI primer set. TCRdb re-called the multiplex PCR reads through MiXCR, storing one row per CDR3 protein. Of around 350,000 distinct CDR3 sequences detected, 15% to 18% appear once; the ten largest clones hold 25% to 35%. Per the germline V gene, CDR1 is LGHNA and CDR2 is YSLEER. The CDR3 spans 16 residues. J gave up 12 bases and V 5 bases, and 21 bases lay outside the gene matches. This clonotype was counted only a few times.

The TCR comes from a woman between 18 and 29 years old with Graves' hyperthyroidism that later progressed to Graves' ophthalmopathy. The rearrangement joins TRBV4-3 to TRBJ2-7, with 8 bases fitting TRBD1. Sequences were obtained from blood. CDR3 amino acids: CASSESTAGTGLQPYF. The CDR3 nucleotides are TGCGCCAGCAGCGAAAGTACCGCCGGGACAGGTCTTCAGCCGTACTTC.